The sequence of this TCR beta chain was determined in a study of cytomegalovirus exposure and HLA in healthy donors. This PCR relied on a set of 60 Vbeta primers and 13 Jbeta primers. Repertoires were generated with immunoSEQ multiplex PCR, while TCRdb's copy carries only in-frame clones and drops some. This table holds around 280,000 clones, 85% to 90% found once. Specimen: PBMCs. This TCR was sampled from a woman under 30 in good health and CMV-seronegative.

For the CDR3, the DNA is TGTGCCAGCAAAGAAGCCCCGGGACAGGGGTCGGCTGGCATTCAGTACTTC. It translates to CASKEAPGQGSAGIQYF. This rearrangement joins TRBV6-1 to TRBJ2-4; 10 bases agree with TRBD1. Per germline, CDR1 MNHNS and CDR2 SASEGT. The ends lost 7 bases at V and 9 bases at J; junction bases unmatched: 18. The CDR3 covers 17 residues.